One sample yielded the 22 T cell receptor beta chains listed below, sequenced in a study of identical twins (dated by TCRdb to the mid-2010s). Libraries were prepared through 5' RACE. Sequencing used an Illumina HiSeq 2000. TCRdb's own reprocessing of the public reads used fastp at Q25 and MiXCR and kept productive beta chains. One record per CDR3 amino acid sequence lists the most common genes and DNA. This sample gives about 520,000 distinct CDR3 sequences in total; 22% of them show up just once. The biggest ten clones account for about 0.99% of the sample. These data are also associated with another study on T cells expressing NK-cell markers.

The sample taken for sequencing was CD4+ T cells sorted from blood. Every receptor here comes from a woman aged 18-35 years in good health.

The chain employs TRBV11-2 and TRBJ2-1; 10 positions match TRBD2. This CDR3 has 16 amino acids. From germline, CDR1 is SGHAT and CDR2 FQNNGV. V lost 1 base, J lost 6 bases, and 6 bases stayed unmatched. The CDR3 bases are TGTGCCAGCAGCTTAGTTGAACTAGCGGGGTCCAATGAGCAGTTCTTC. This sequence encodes CASSLVELAGSNEQFF.

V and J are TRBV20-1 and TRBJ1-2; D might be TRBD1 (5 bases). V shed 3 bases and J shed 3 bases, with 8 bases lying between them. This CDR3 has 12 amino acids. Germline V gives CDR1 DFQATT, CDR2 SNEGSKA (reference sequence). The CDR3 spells CSARLQDYGYTF. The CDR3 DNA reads TGCAGTGCTAGGCTACAGGACTATGGCTACACCTTC.

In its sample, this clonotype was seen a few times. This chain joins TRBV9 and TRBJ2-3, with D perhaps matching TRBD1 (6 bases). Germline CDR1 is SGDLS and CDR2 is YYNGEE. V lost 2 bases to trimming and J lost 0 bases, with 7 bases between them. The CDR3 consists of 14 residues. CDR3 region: CASSVGHSTDTQYF. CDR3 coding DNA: TGTGCCAGCAGCGTGGGACATAGCACAGATACGCAGTATTTT.

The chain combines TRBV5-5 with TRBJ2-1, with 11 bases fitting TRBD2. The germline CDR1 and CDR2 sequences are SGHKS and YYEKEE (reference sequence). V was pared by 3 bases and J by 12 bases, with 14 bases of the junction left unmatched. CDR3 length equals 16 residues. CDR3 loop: CASSWRGTSGRQGQFF. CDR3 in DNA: TGTGCCAGCAGCTGGAGGGGGACTAGCGGACGACAAGGGCAGTTCTTC.

CDR3 sequence: CASSLLLAGRTDTQYF. CDR3 sequence (DNA): TGTGCCAGCAGCTTGCTCCTAGCGGGGCGCACAGATACGCAGTATTTT. The rearrangement uses TRBV5-6 and TRBJ2-3; 9 bases are a match to TRBD2. V shed 1 base, J shed 1 base, and the junction held 4 bases outside the gene matches. CDR3 length equals 16 residues. The germline gives CDR1 SGHDT, CDR2 YYEEEE. Full variable domain (rest looked up from reference TRBV5-6 and TRBJ2-3): DAGVTQSPTHLIKTRGQQVTLRCSPKSGHDTVSWYQQALGQGPQFIFQYYEEEERQRGNFPDRFSGHQFPNYSSELNVNALLLGDSALYLCASSLLLAGRTDTQYFGPGTRLTVL.

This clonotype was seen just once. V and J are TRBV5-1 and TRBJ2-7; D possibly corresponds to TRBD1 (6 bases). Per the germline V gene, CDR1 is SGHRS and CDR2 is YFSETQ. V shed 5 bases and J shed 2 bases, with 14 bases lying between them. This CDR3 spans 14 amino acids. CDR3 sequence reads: CASSQQGSTYEQYF. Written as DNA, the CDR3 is TGCGCCAGCAGTCAGCAGGGGTCCACCTACGAGCAGTACTTC.

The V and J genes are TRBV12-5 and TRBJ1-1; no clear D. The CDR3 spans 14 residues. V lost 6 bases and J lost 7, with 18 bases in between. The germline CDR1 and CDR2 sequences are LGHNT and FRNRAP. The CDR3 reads CASGTQVTLDEAFF. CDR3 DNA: TGTGCTAGTGGGACGCAGGTGACGTTGGATGAAGCTTTCTTT.

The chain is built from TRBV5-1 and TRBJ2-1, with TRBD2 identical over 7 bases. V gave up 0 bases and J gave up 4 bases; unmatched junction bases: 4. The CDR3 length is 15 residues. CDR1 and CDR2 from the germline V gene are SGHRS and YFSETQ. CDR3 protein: CASSLESGTYNEQFF. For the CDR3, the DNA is TGCGCCAGCAGCTTGGAAAGCGGGACTTACAATGAGCAGTTCTTC.

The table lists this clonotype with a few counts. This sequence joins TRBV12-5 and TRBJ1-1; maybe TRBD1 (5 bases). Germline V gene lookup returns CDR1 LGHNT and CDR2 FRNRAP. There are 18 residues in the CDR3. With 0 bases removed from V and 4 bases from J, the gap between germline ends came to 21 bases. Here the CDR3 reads CASGLVRDGSLWSTEAFF. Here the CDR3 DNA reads TGTGCTAGTGGTTTGGTCAGGGACGGAAGCCTGTGGAGCACTGAAGCTTTCTTT.

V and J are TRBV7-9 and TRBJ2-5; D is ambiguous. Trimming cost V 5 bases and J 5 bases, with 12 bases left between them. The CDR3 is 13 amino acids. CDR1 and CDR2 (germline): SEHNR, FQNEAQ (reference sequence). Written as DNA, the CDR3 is TGTGCCAGCAGCCCCCTGGGGTCCGAGACCCAGTACTTC. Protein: CASSPLGSETQYF.

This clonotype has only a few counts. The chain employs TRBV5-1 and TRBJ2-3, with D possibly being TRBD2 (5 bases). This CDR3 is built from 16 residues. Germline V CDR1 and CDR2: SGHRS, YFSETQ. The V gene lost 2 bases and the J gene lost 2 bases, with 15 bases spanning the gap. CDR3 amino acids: CASSFDASGYTDTQYF. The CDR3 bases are TGCGCCAGCAGCTTTGACGCGAGCGGTTACACAGATACGCAGTATTTT.

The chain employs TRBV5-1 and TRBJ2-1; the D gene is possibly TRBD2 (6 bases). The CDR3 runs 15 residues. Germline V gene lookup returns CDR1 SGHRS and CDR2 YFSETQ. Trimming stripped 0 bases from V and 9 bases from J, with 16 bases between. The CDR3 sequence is CASSLGGVIRGEQFF. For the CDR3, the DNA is TGCGCCAGCAGCTTGGGGGGGGTAATAAGGGGTGAGCAGTTCTTC.

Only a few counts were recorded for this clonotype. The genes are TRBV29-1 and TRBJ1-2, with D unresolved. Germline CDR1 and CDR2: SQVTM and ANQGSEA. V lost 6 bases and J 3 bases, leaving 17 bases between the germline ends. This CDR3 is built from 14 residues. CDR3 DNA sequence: TGCAGCGTGCCGGGCGAGGGTATAGACTATGGCTACACCTTC. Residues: CSVPGEGIDYGYTF.

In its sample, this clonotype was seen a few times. CDR3 region: CSASQQGTTDTQYF. DNA of the CDR3: TGCAGTGCTAGTCAACAGGGTACGACAGATACGCAGTATTTT. The chain carries TRBV20-1 and TRBJ2-3; D may be TRBD1 (6 bases). V dropped 3 bases and J dropped 3 bases, with 13 bases sitting between them. The CDR3 length is 14 residues. Per germline, CDR1 DFQATT and CDR2 SNEGSKA (reference sequence).

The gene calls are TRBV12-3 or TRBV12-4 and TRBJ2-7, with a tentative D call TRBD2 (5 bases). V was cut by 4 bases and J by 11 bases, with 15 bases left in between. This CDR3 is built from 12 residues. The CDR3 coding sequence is TGTGCCAGCAGTTCAGGAAAGCGGTCGGAGTACTTC. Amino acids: CASSSGKRSEYF.

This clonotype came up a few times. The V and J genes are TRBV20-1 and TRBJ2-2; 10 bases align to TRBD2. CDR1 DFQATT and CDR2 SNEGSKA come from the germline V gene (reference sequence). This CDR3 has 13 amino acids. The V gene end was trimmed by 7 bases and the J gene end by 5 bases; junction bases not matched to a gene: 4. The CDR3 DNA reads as TGCAGTGTAGCGGGGGGCTTTACCGGGGAGCTGTTTTTT. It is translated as CSVAGGFTGELFF.

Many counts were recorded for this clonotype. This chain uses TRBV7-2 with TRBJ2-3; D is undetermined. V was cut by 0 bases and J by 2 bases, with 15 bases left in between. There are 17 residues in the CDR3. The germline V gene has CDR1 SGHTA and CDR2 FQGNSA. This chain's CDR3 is CASSLAVQTEPTDTQYF. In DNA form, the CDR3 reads TGTGCCAGCAGCTTAGCGGTCCAGACGGAACCCACAGATACGCAGTATTTT.

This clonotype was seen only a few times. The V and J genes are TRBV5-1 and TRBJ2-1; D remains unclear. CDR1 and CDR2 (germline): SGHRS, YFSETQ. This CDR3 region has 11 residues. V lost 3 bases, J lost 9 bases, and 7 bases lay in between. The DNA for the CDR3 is TGCGCCAGCAGCTCGCGAGCTGAGCAGTTCTTC. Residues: CASSSRAEQFF. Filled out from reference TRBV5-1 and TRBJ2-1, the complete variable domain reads KAGVTQTPRYLIKTRGQQVTLSCSPISGHRSVSWYQQTPGQGLQFLFEYFSETQRNKGNFPGRFSGRQFSNSRSEMNVSTLELGDSALYLCASSSRAEQFFGPGTRLTVL.

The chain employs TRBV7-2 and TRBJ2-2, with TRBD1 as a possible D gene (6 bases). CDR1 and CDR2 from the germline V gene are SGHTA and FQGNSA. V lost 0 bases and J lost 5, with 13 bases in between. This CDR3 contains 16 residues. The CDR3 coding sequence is TGTGCCAGCAGCTTAGCTGGCAGGGGCAATACCGGGGAGCTGTTTTTT. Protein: CASSLAGRGNTGELFF.

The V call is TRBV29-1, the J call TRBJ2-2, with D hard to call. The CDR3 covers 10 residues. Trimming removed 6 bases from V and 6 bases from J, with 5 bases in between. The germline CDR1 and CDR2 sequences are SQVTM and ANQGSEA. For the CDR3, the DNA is TGCAGCGTGGGATCCGGGGAGCTGTTTTTT. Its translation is CSVGSGELFF.

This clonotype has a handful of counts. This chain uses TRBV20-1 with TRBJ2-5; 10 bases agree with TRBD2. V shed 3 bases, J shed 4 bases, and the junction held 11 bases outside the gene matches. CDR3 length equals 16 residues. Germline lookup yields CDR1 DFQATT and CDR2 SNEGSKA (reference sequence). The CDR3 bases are TGCAGTGCTAGCAACATTCTAGCGGGGGTGAGAGAGACCCAGTACTTC. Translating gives CSASNILAGVRETQYF.

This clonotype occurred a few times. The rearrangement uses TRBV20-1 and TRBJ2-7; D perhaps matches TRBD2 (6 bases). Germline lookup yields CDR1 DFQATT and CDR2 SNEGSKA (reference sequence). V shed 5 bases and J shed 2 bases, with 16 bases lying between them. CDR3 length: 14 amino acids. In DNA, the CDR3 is TGCAGTGCTCGTAGCGGTGGAGTCACCTACGAGCAGTACTTC. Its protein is CSARSGGVTYEQYF.